This T cell receptor (beta chain) originates from a study of OX40 agonist ivuxolimab in advanced cancers. Blood sampling was done at baseline, cycle 4 day 1, and cycle 7 day 1. TCRdb's copy holds only in-frame clones and misses some; the assay was immunoSEQ multiplex PCR. The table includes about 160,000 clones, 90% to 95% detected once. This clone appeared once. The TCR comes from an adult with an advanced solid tumor such as melanoma, head and neck, liver or kidney cancer. The specimen was CD4+ or CD8+ T cells sorted from blood, collected in a trial of the OX40 agonist ivuxolimab.

The CDR3 DNA sequence: TGTGCCAGCAGACAGGGGGCGCGGTACGAGCAGTACTTC. Translated, it gives CASRQGARYEQYF. The rearrangement uses TRBV7-9 and TRBJ2-7, with 9 bases aligning to TRBD1. Looked up from germline, CDR1 is SEHNR and CDR2 is FQNEAQ (reference sequence). Losses at the gene ends were 6 bases for V and 4 bases for J; bases not matched to a gene: 4. The CDR3 is 13 amino acids.